This T cell receptor beta chain originates from a study of STAT5B mutations in CD4+ large granular lymphocyte leukemia. Across the whole study: Among healthy donors, a particular HLA allele went with more CDR3 'QG' motifs.

A word on this clone: Its antigen is not known.

Sequencing was performed with immunoSEQ multiplex PCR; in TCRdb, only in-frame clones are kept and a portion is missing. The data contain 31,000 or so clones, around 80% of them seen just once; the ten biggest clones take up approximately 2%. Study-level findings and limits: Higher CD4+ than CD8+ T-LGLL clonality might reflect small sample size. 8/27 top patient clones versus 2/35 control clones were TRBV06-family.

V lost 7 bases and J lost 9; bases outside the gene matches: 10. CDR1 is MNHEY, CDR2 SVGAGI, per germline. The CDR3 sequence is 14 residues long. Specimen: CD4+ T cells from blood buffy coats. The receptor was isolated from a human donor in good health. The chain uses TRBV6-5 and TRBJ2-4, with TRBD2 matching over 9 bases. The CDR3 loop is CASISREGLGIQYF. In DNA, the CDR3 is TGTGCCAGCATCTCGCGGGAGGGCCTTGGCATTCAGTACTTC.